The rows below give T cell receptor beta chains drawn from one sample of a study of blood T cell repertoires in COVID-19. The assay was immunoSEQ multiplex PCR, and TCRdb's table has in-frame clones only and misses some. Found here are around 120,000 clones, around 85% of them singletons; the top ten hold about 2.3%. Sample: peripheral blood. The receptor source for this set is a middle-aged man with acute or convalescent COVID-19. Each CDR3 is given with its conserved first and last residue. Each record gives: clone size, V gene, D gene, J gene, CDR3 protein, CDR3 DNA. D genes are given only for firm matches. For some rows the clone size is stated as once, few or many, or as a class when expanded; others skip it.

clone size: NA
V gene: TRBV6-2/TRBV6-3
D gene: TRBD1
J gene: TRBJ1-1
CDR3 protein: CASSDGDSANTEAFF
CDR3 DNA: TGTGCCAGCAGTGACGGGGACAGCGCGAACACTGAAGCTTTCTTT

clone size: NA
V gene: TRBV4-1
D gene: NA
J gene: TRBJ2-1
CDR3 protein: CASSQPKVRQGPSGSYNEQFF
CDR3 DNA: TGCGCCAGCAGCCAACCGAAGGTTCGACAGGGTCCTAGCGGGTCCTACAATGAGCAGTTCTTC

clone size: NA
V gene: TRBV27
D gene: NA
J gene: TRBJ2-2
CDR3 protein: CASIGQGNTGELFF
CDR3 DNA: TGTGCCAGCATCGGCCAGGGGAACACCGGGGAGCTGTTTTTT

clone size: NA
V gene: TRBV5-5
D gene: NA
J gene: TRBJ1-5
CDR3 protein: CASSTRGGGYQPQHF
CDR3 DNA: TGTGCCAGCAGCACCCGGGGAGGGGGGTATCAGCCCCAGCATTTT

clone size: NA
V gene: TRBV3-1/TRBV3-2
D gene: NA
J gene: TRBJ2-7
CDR3 protein: CASSQAYEQYF
CDR3 DNA: TGTGCCAGCAGCCAAGCTTACGAGCAGTACTTC

clone size: NA
V gene: TRBV11-3
D gene: TRBD2
J gene: TRBJ2-3
CDR3 protein: CASSPGLAGDTDTQYF
CDR3 DNA: TGTGCCAGCAGCCCGGGACTAGCGGGGGACACAGATACGCAGTATTTT

clone size: NA
V gene: TRBV6-5
D gene: NA
J gene: TRBJ2-5
CDR3 protein: CANSYNRVEETQYF
CDR3 DNA: TGTGCCAACAGTTACAACAGGGTTGAAGAGACCCAGTACTTC

clone size: NA
V gene: TRBV28
D gene: NA
J gene: TRBJ1-2
CDR3 protein: CAAYSEGHQWYGYTF
CDR3 DNA: TGTGCCGCCTATTCGGAGGGGCACCAGTGGTATGGCTACACCTTC

clone size: NA
V gene: TRBV7-8
D gene: NA
J gene: TRBJ2-7
CDR3 protein: CASSLPRVSYEQYF
CDR3 DNA: TGTGCCAGCAGCTTACCCCGGGTCTCCTACGAGCAGTACTTC

clone size: NA
V gene: TRBV5-1
D gene: NA
J gene: TRBJ2-3
CDR3 protein: CASRVQATTDTQYF
CDR3 DNA: TGCGCCAGCAGGGTCCAGGCGACCACAGATACGCAGTATTTT

clone size: NA
V gene: TRBV3-1/TRBV3-2
D gene: NA
J gene: TRBJ2-2
CDR3 protein: CASSGGGPAGELFF
CDR3 DNA: TGTGCCAGCAGCGGGGGGGGCCCGGCCGGGGAGCTGTTTTTT

clone size: NA
V gene: TRBV10-2
D gene: NA
J gene: TRBJ1-5
CDR3 protein: CASSESRRGNQPQHF
CDR3 DNA: TGCGCCAGCAGTGAGTCGAGGAGGGGAAATCAGCCCCAGCATTTT

clone size: NA
V gene: TRBV10-3
D gene: TRBD1
J gene: TRBJ1-2
CDR3 protein: CAISESRTGGSGYTF
CDR3 DNA: TGTGCCATCAGTGAGTCGCGGACAGGGGGGTCCGGCTACACCTTC

clone size: NA
V gene: TRBV12-5
D gene: NA
J gene: TRBJ1-2
CDR3 protein: CASGLGTEINYGYTF
CDR3 DNA: TGTGCTAGTGGTTTGGGGACAGAGATTAACTATGGCTACACCTTC

clone size: NA
V gene: TRBV28
D gene: TRBD1
J gene: TRBJ2-5
CDR3 protein: CASSLSRGQETQYF
CDR3 DNA: TGTGCCAGCAGTTTATCCAGGGGGCAAGAGACCCAGTACTTC

clone size: few
V gene: TRBV5-1
D gene: TRBD2
J gene: TRBJ2-7
CDR3 protein: CASSLVLAGTSYEQYF
CDR3 DNA: TGCGCCAGCAGCTTGGTCCTAGCGGGGACTTCCTACGAGCAGTACTTC

clone size: NA
V gene: TRBV2
D gene: NA
J gene: TRBJ2-1
CDR3 protein: CASSEGQAFNNEQFF
CDR3 DNA: TGTGCCAGCAGTGAAGGACAGGCCTTTAACAATGAGCAGTTCTTC

clone size: NA
V gene: TRBV5-4
D gene: TRBD1
J gene: TRBJ2-7
CDR3 protein: CASSLDFDRGREQYF
CDR3 DNA: TGTGCCAGCAGCTTGGATTTCGACAGGGGGCGAGAGCAGTACTTC

clone size: NA
V gene: TRBV30
D gene: TRBD1
J gene: TRBJ2-7
CDR3 protein: CAWDRGNYEQYF
CDR3 DNA: TGTGCCTGGGACAGGGGAAACTACGAGCAGTACTTC

clone size: few
V gene: TRBV10-3
D gene: TRBD2
J gene: TRBJ2-1
CDR3 protein: CAIRSQSSGYNEQFF
CDR3 DNA: TGTGCCATCCGTTCACAGTCTAGCGGTTACAATGAGCAGTTCTTC

clone size: NA
V gene: TRBV2
D gene: TRBD2
J gene: TRBJ2-2
CDR3 protein: CASRLAVNTGELFF
CDR3 DNA: TGTGCCAGTAGACTAGCGGTGAACACCGGGGAGCTGTTTTTT

clone size: once
V gene: TRBV9
D gene: NA
J gene: TRBJ1-6
CDR3 protein: CASSVEPGRASPLHF
CDR3 DNA: TGTGCCAGCAGCGTAGAGCCAGGGAGGGCTTCACCCCTCCACTTT

clone size: once
V gene: TRBV4-1
D gene: TRBD1
J gene: TRBJ1-2
CDR3 protein: CASSRLQGVHNYGYTF
CDR3 DNA: TGCGCCAGCAGCCGATTGCAGGGGGTTCACAACTATGGCTACACCTTC

clone size: NA
V gene: TRBV5-6
D gene: NA
J gene: TRBJ2-1
CDR3 protein: CASSLALAPSSYNEQFF
CDR3 DNA: TGTGCCAGCAGCTTGGCCCTAGCTCCGAGCTCCTACAATGAGCAGTTCTTC

clone size: NA
V gene: TRBV19
D gene: TRBD1
J gene: TRBJ2-1
CDR3 protein: CASMGHGGTGADNEQFF
CDR3 DNA: TGTGCCAGTATGGGGCATGGGGGGACAGGGGCGGACAATGAGCAGTTCTTC

clone size: NA
V gene: TRBV27
D gene: NA
J gene: TRBJ1-2
CDR3 protein: CASSPNDSNYGYTF
CDR3 DNA: TGTGCCAGCAGTCCAAACGACAGTAACTATGGCTACACCTTC

clone size: NA
V gene: TRBV7-9
D gene: NA
J gene: TRBJ1-4
CDR3 protein: CASSSAAGGSEKLFF
CDR3 DNA: TGTGCCAGCAGCTCCGCGGCGGGGGGTTCCGAAAAACTGTTTTTT

clone size: NA
V gene: TRBV5-1
D gene: NA
J gene: TRBJ1-1
CDR3 protein: CASSTTSGLNTEAFF
CDR3 DNA: TGCGCCAGCAGCACCACCTCAGGGTTGAACACTGAAGCTTTCTTT

clone size: once
V gene: TRBV3-1/TRBV3-2
D gene: NA
J gene: TRBJ2-5
CDR3 protein: CASSPNQGPRRETQYF
CDR3 DNA: TGTGCCAGCAGCCCGAACCAAGGTCCCAGGAGGGAGACCCAGTACTTC

clone size: NA
V gene: TRBV28
D gene: NA
J gene: TRBJ1-2
CDR3 protein: CASSLASYGYTF
CDR3 DNA: TGTGCCAGCAGTTTAGCCAGCTATGGCTACACCTTC

clone size: NA
V gene: TRBV9
D gene: NA
J gene: TRBJ2-7
CDR3 protein: CASGGQFANEQYF
CDR3 DNA: TGTGCCAGCGGTGGTCAGTTCGCCAACGAGCAGTACTTC

clone size: NA
V gene: TRBV19
D gene: TRBD2
J gene: TRBJ2-7
CDR3 protein: CASSTGTSGGHGGYEQYF
CDR3 DNA: TGTGCCAGTAGTACAGGGACTAGCGGGGGGCACGGCGGCTACGAGCAGTACTTC

clone size: NA
V gene: TRBV6-5
D gene: NA
J gene: TRBJ2-3
CDR3 protein: CASSYEEAGTDTQYF
CDR3 DNA: TGTGCCAGCAGTTACGAGGAAGCGGGCACAGATACGCAGTATTTT

clone size: NA
V gene: TRBV9
D gene: NA
J gene: TRBJ2-4
CDR3 protein: CASSVGLDLAKNIQYF
CDR3 DNA: TGTGCCAGCAGCGTAGGGCTAGATCTAGCCAAAAACATTCAGTACTTC

clone size: once
V gene: TRBV10-3
D gene: NA
J gene: TRBJ2-3
CDR3 protein: CAIQKGEITDTQYF
CDR3 DNA: TGTGCCATCCAGAAGGGGGAAATCACAGATACGCAGTATTTT

clone size: NA
V gene: TRBV5-1
D gene: TRBD1
J gene: TRBJ1-2
CDR3 protein: CASSLLHRDRGYGYTF
CDR3 DNA: TGCGCCAGCAGCTTACTTCACCGGGACAGGGGCTATGGCTACACCTTC

clone size: NA
V gene: TRBV7-9
D gene: NA
J gene: TRBJ2-1
CDR3 protein: CASSLALSSVNEQFF
CDR3 DNA: TGTGCCAGCAGCTTAGCGCTGAGTAGCGTGAATGAGCAGTTCTTC

clone size: NA
V gene: TRBV7-9
D gene: TRBD1
J gene: TRBJ1-5
CDR3 protein: CASSLGQGLGFGNQPQHF
CDR3 DNA: TGTGCCAGCAGCTTAGGACAGGGGTTGGGTTTTGGCAATCAGCCCCAGCATTTT

clone size: NA
V gene: TRBV5-7
D gene: TRBD1
J gene: TRBJ2-6
CDR3 protein: CASSSDRGTGANVLTF
CDR3 DNA: TGTGCCAGCAGCTCCGACAGGGGGACCGGGGCCAACGTCCTGACTTTC

clone size: NA
V gene: TRBV19
D gene: NA
J gene: TRBJ1-5
CDR3 protein: CASSIAGGGNQPQHF
CDR3 DNA: TGTGCCAGTAGTATAGCTGGGGGCGGCAATCAGCCCCAGCATTTT

clone size: NA
V gene: TRBV10-3
D gene: TRBD1
J gene: TRBJ2-1
CDR3 protein: CAITSAGGNEQFF
CDR3 DNA: TGTGCCATCACTTCAGCAGGGGGCAATGAGCAGTTCTTC

clone size: once
V gene: TRBV27
D gene: NA
J gene: TRBJ2-6
CDR3 protein: CASSSRVAGANVLTF
CDR3 DNA: TGTGCCAGCAGTTCCAGGGTTGCCGGGGCCAACGTCCTGACTTTC

clone size: NA
V gene: TRBV5-1
D gene: NA
J gene: TRBJ2-7
CDR3 protein: CASSTGGRADEQYF
CDR3 DNA: TGCGCCAGCAGCACGGGGGGCAGGGCGGACGAGCAGTACTTC

clone size: NA
V gene: TRBV19
D gene: TRBD1
J gene: TRBJ1-2
CDR3 protein: CASRTMWDRGDGYTF
CDR3 DNA: TGTGCCAGTAGAACTATGTGGGACAGGGGCGATGGCTACACCTTC

clone size: NA
V gene: TRBV7-9
D gene: TRBD1
J gene: TRBJ1-2
CDR3 protein: CASSLGQGSIYGYTF
CDR3 DNA: TGTGCCAGCAGCCTGGGACAGGGGAGTATCTATGGCTACACCTTC

clone size: NA
V gene: TRBV27
D gene: NA
J gene: TRBJ1-2
CDR3 protein: CASSSPAAGWNGYTF
CDR3 DNA: TGTGCCAGCAGTTCCCCGGCGGCCGGATGGAATGGCTACACCTTC

clone size: NA
V gene: TRBV6-5
D gene: NA
J gene: TRBJ2-7
CDR3 protein: CASSYGGTSEQYF
CDR3 DNA: TGTGCCAGCAGTTACGGCGGGACCAGCGAGCAGTACTTC

clone size: NA
V gene: TRBV7-9
D gene: TRBD1
J gene: TRBJ1-2
CDR3 protein: CASSLTQGAHGYTF
CDR3 DNA: TGTGCCAGCAGCTTAACGCAGGGGGCACATGGCTACACCTTC

clone size: NA
V gene: TRBV29-1
D gene: NA
J gene: TRBJ2-1
CDR3 protein: CSVNQNSPYNEQFF
CDR3 DNA: TGCAGCGTTAATCAAAACAGTCCCTACAATGAGCAGTTCTTC

clone size: NA
V gene: TRBV19
D gene: TRBD1
J gene: TRBJ1-1
CDR3 protein: CASSTLMGQGLSFF
CDR3 DNA: TGTGCCAGTAGTACATTAATGGGACAGGGGTTATCTTTCTTT